The 5 T cell receptor beta chains listed next were all sequenced from one sample in a study of T cell repertoires in cytomegalovirus infection. TCRdb re-derived calls from the reads in MiXCR, one entry per CDR3 protein. The table includes about 360,000 distinct CDR3 sequences, 15% to 20% detected once. The specimen sequenced was PBMCs. The receptors were sampled from a human donor in good health (CMV status not recorded). Some clones in this sample may be carry-over from other donors' samples.

This chain joins TRBV20-1 and TRBJ2-3; perhaps TRBD2 as D (6 bases). Germline V gives CDR1 DFQATT, CDR2 SNEGSKA (reference sequence). This CDR3 contains 14 residues. V was trimmed by 7 bases and J by 1 base, leaving 15 bases between them. The DNA for the CDR3 is TGCAGTGTTCCAGGGACTTTGGGCACAGATACGCAGTATTTT. Translating gives CSVPGTLGTDTQYF.

V usage is TRBV20-1 and J usage is TRBJ2-2; maybe TRBD1 (6 bases). V was trimmed by 3 bases and J by 2 bases, leaving 13 bases between them. Germline loops: CDR1 DFQATT, CDR2 SNEGSKA (reference sequence). This CDR3 spans 15 amino acids. CDR3 region: CSARVTGRNTGELFF. The CDR3 DNA follows: TGCAGTGCTAGGGTCACAGGGAGAAACACCGGGGAGCTGTTTTTT.

J is TRBJ2-2 and V is TRBV28, with D unclear. Trimming pared 7 bases from V and 8 bases from J, leaving 14 bases between. The V gene's germline CDR1 is MDHEN and CDR2 SYDVKM. The length of the CDR3 is 13 residues. The CDR3 here is CASTRITVGELFF. The CDR3 nucleotides are TGTGCCAGCACCCGGATCACCGTGGGGGAGCTGTTTTTT.

This clonotype was seen more than once but under ten times. The CDR3: CASSGQTGVAPEAFF. As DNA, the CDR3 is TGTGCCAGCAGCGGTCAGACAGGGGTCGCCCCTGAAGCTTTCTTT. The chain uses TRBV5-4 and TRBJ1-1, with TRBD1 matching over 8 bases. This CDR3 has 15 residues. Germline V gene sequence: CDR1 SGHNT, CDR2 YYREEE (reference sequence). V lost 4 bases to trimming and J lost 6 bases; unmatched junction nucleotides: 11.

This clonotype was counted between two and nine times. The chain recombines TRBV12-3 or TRBV12-4 with TRBJ1-5; D unclear. Trimming took off 6 bases at V and 10 bases at J, with 13 bases between the two ends. The CDR3 has 12 amino acids. For the CDR3, the DNA is TGTGCCAGCAGCCCCACAATCGTTCCCCAGCATTTT. Translated, it gives CASSPTIVPQHF.